This TCR beta chain stems from a study of breast tumors, draining lymph nodes, adjacent tissues. Findings and caveats of the study: Tumor repertoires ranked between lymph nodes and nontumor tissue in diversity, with V and J gene preferences. Data only fit, rather than demonstrated, lymph node origin of most tumor T cells. Compared with basal-like, luminal-like tumors shared significantly more repertoire with nontumor tissue.

Breast cancer patients provided tissue from their axillary draining lymph nodes. Germline V gives CDR1 MNHNY, CDR2 SVGAGI (reference sequence). The CDR3 sequence runs 8 residues, both termini included. With respect to this clonotype: Its antigen remains unidentified. The conserved closing phenylalanine or tryptophan is absent in this CDR3, likely reflecting a read error. No DNA is shown, since the ends of the CDR3 on it are uncertain; the CDR3 is the one TCRdb lists.

TCRdb ran MiXCR on the multiplex PCR reads and lists one entry per CDR3 protein. The repertoire consists of fewer than 300,000 distinct CDR3 sequences, with about 32% occurring once and the leading ten covering roughly 1.3%. The chain employs TRBV6-6 and TRBJ2-5; the table gives TRBD2 as D, unverified against the DNA. The sample comprised axillary lymph node tissue. The TCR was taken from a female donor with breast cancer. Some clones in this sample may be carry-over from other donors' samples. CDR3 in amino acids: CASSYTTS.